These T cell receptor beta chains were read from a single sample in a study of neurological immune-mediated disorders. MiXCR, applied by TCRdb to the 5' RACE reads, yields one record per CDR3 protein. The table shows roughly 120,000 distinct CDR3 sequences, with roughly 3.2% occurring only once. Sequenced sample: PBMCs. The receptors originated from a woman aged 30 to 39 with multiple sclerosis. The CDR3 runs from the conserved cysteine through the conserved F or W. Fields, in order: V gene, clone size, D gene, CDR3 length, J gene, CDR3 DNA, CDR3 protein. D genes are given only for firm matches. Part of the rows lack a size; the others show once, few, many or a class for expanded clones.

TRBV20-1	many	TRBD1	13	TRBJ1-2	TGCAGTGCTCCCCGGGACAGGGTCTATGGCTACACCTTC	CSAPRDRVYGYTF
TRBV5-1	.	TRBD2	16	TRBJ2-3	TGCGCCAGCAGCGAGAACGGACTAGCGGGCACAGATACGCAGTATTTT	CASSENGLAGTDTQYF
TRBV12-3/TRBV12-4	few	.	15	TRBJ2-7	TGTGCCAGCAGCGTTGGGACTCAAAGCTCCTACGAGCAGTACTTC	CASSVGTQSSYEQYF
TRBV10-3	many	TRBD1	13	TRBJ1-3	TGTGCCATCAGTGAATTACAGGGGAACACCATATATTTT	CAISELQGNTIYF
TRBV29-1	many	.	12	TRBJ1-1	TGCAGCGTTGGCCGGGGGAACACTGAAGCTTTCTTT	CSVGRGNTEAFF
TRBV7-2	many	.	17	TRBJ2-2	TGTGCCAGCAGCTTAAGTCCCGGGACTGTCAACACCGGGGAGCTGTTTTTT	CASSLSPGTVNTGELFF
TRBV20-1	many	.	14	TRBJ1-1	TGCAGTGCTAGAGTCTGGGAGGAGAACACTGAAGCTTTCTTT	CSARVWEENTEAFF
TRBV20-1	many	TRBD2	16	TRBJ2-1	TGCAGTGCTAGACCCACCCTAGCGGGAGCTGACAATGAGCAGTTCTTC	CSARPTLAGADNEQFF
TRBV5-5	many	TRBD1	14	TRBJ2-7	TGTGCCAGCAGCTTCGGGGACAGATTCTACGAGCAGTACTTC	CASSFGDRFYEQYF
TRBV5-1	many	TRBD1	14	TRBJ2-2	TGCGCCAGCAGCATCGGGACAGACACCGGGGAGCTGTTTTTT	CASSIGTDTGELFF
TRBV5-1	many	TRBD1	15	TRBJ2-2	TGCGCCAGCAGCTTGGAACAGGGGGCGTCCGGGGAGCTGTTTTTT	CASSLEQGASGELFF
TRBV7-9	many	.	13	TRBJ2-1	TGTGCCAGCAGCTTAAGTCCAAACAATGAGCAGTTCTTC	CASSLSPNNEQFF
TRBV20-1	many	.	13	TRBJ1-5	TGCAGTGCTAGAGATTACGAGGACCAGCCCCAGCATTTT	CSARDYEDQPQHF
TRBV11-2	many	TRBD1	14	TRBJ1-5	TGTGCCAGCAGCAGGGACAGCGCGGTGTGGCCCCAGCATTTT	CASSRDSAVWPQHF
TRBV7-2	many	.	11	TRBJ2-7	TGTGCCAGCAGCTTGTCCGGGGAGCAGTACTTC	CASSLSGEQYF
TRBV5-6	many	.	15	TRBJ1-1	TGTGCCAGCAGCTTGGTTTCAGGCCGAACCACTGAAGCTTTCTTT	CASSLVSGRTTEAFF
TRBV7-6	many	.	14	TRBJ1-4	TGTGCCAGCAGCCACAGGGACCGTCCGGAAAAACTGTTTTTT	CASSHRDRPEKLFF
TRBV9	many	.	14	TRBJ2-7	TGTGCCAGCAGCGTAGGATCTTATACCTACGAGCAGTACTTC	CASSVGSYTYEQYF
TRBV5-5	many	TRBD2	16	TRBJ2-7	TGTGCCAGCAGCTTATCCGGGACTAGCGTTTCGGTATGGCAGTACTTC	CASSLSGTSVSVWQYF
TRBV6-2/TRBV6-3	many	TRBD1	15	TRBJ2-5	TGTGCCAGCAGAATCTCGGGACAGTCGAGGGGGACCCAGTACTTC	CASRISGQSRGTQYF
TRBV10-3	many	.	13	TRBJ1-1	TGTGCCATCAGTCAACTGGACCCTGGGGAAGCTTTCTTT	CAISQLDPGEAFF
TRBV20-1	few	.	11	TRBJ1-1	TGCAGTGCTACCGCACCAGGGGAAGCTTTCTTT	CSATAPGEAFF
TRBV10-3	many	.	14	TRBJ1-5	TGTGCCATCAGTGAGGGGTATAGCAATCAGCCCCAGCATTTT	CAISEGYSNQPQHF
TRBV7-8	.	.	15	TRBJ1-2	TGTGCCAGCAGCCCCCTCTGGAACTCTAACTATGGCTACACCTTC	CASSPLWNSNYGYTF
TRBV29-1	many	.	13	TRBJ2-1	TGCAGCGTTCTTGCTGGCCCCTTTCCTGAGCAGTTCTTC	CSVLAGPFPEQFF
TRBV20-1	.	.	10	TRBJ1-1	TGCAGTGCTAGAGGGGCTGAAGCTTTCTTT	CSARGAEAFF
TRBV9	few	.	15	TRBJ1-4	TGTGCCAGCAGCTCACGGTCCGCAACTAATGAAAAACTGTTTTTT	CASSSRSATNEKLFF
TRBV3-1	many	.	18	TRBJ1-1	TGTGCCAGCAGCCAAGATAGAGAGTGGGGCAGGCCGAACACTGAAGCTTTCTTT	CASSQDREWGRPNTEAFF
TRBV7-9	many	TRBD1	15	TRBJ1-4	TGTGCCAGCAGCCCGTGGACAGGGCAAGCCGAAAAACTGTTTTTT	CASSPWTGQAEKLFF
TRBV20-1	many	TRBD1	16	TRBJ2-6	TGCAGTGCTCTCGGACAGGGTAGCTCTGGGGCCAACGTCCTGACTTTC	CSALGQGSSGANVLTF
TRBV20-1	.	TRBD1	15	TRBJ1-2	TGCAGTGCTAGTCCGTCAAATACAGGGGGCTATGGCTACACCTTC	CSASPSNTGGYGYTF
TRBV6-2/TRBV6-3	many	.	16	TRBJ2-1	TGTGCCAGCAGTACCACAGCAGCTCAAAAGTACAATGAGCAGTTCTTC	CASSTTAAQKYNEQFF
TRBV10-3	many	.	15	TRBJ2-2	TGTGCCATCAGTGGGGGCCGGTCGAACACCGGGGAGCTGTTTTTT	CAISGGRSNTGELFF
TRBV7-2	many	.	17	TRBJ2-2	TGTGCCAGCAGCCCCGGGTTTATAGGGTCTAACACCGGGGAGCTGTTTTTT	CASSPGFIGSNTGELFF
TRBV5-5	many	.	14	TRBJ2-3	TGTGCCAGCAGCTCAGAGACTAGATCAGATACGCAGTATTTT	CASSSETRSDTQYF
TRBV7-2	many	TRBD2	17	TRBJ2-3	TGTGCCAGCAGCTCCGGGACTAGCGGGAGTGGCACAGATACGCAGTATTTT	CASSSGTSGSGTDTQYF
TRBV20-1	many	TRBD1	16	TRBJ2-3	TGCAGTGCAGATAGCCTGACAGGGGCCAACACAGATACGCAGTATTTT	CSADSLTGANTDTQYF
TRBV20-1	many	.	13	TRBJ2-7	TGCAGTGCTAGACTAAGGGGGAACTACGAGCAGTACTTC	CSARLRGNYEQYF
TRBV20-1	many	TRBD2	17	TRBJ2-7	TGCAGTGCTAGAGATAGCCTAGCGGGAGGAAATTCCTACGAGCAGTACTTC	CSARDSLAGGNSYEQYF
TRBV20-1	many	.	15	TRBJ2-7	TGCAGTGCTAGACTTGGGGCCCGTACTACCTACGAGCAGTACTTC	CSARLGARTTYEQYF
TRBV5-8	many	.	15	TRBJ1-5	TGTGCCAGCAGCTTCCAGGGATTTAGCAATCAGCCCCAGCATTTT	CASSFQGFSNQPQHF
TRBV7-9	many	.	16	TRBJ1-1	TGTGCCAGCAGCTTAGCCCTAGGGTCCCAGAACGCTGAAGCTTTCTTT	CASSLALGSQNAEAFF
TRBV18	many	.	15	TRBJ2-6	TGTGCCAGCTCACGCGGAAGCTCTGGGGCCAACGTCCTGACTTTC	CASSRGSSGANVLTF
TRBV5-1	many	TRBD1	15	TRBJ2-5	TGCGCCAGCAGCCGAAACCGGGACAGCCAAGAGACCCAGTACTTC	CASSRNRDSQETQYF
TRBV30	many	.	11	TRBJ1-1	TGTGCCTGGAGTGGGGCGTACGAAGCTTTCTTT	CAWSGAYEAFF
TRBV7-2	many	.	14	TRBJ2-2	TGTGCCAGCAGCCTACGGACACGTACCGGGGAGCTGTTTTTT	CASSLRTRTGELFF
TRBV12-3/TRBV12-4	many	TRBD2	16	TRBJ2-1	TGTGCCAGCAGTTCCCCCGGACTAGCGGGGGGGCAGGAGCAGTTCTTC	CASSSPGLAGGQEQFF
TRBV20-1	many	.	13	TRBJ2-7	TGCAGTGCTAGAGCAGGGGAGTCGTACGAGCAGTACTTC	CSARAGESYEQYF
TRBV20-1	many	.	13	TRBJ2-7	TGCAGTGCTAGTACCCAGGGAACCTACGAGCAGTACTTC	CSASTQGTYEQYF
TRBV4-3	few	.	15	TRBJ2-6	TGCGCCAGCAGCCAGAGGCCTTCTGGGGCCAACGTCCTGACTTTC	CASSQRPSGANVLTF
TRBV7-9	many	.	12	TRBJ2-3	TGTGCCAGCAGCTTCGACAGCAATACGCAGTATTTT	CASSFDSNTQYF
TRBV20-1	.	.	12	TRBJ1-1	TGCAGTGCCGGAGCGGGGGGAAGTGAAGCTTTCTTT	CSAGAGGSEAFF
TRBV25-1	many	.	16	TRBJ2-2	TGTGCCAGCCTCTCAAGGGGCGCCGCGAACACCGGGGAGCTGTTTTTT	CASLSRGAANTGELFF
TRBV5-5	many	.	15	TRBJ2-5	TGTGCCAGCAGCCGAGGGGACACCTACCAAGAGACCCAGTACTTC	CASSRGDTYQETQYF
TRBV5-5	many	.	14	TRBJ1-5	TGTGCCAGCAGGGTGGGGGGAGTCGGTGAGCCCCAGCATTTT	CASRVGGVGEPQHF
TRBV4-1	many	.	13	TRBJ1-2	TGCGCCAGCAGCCAAGGGACAGACTATGGCTACACCTTC	CASSQGTDYGYTF
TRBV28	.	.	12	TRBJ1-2	TGTGCCAGCAGGTACCGGGACCATGGCTACACCTTC	CASRYRDHGYTF
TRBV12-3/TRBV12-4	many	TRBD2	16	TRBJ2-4	TGTGCCAGCAGTTTTGGGACTAGCGGGCCACGAAACATTCAGTACTTC	CASSFGTSGPRNIQYF
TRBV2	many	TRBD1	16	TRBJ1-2	TGTGCCAGCAGTGAATGGGACAGGGGGCTGAAATATGGCTACACCTTC	CASSEWDRGLKYGYTF